Described below is a single TCR beta chain sequence and its context. Germline loops: CDR1 MNHEY, CDR2 SMNVEV (reference sequence). The CDR3 contains 15 residues. With V trimmed by 6 bases and J by 2 bases, 9 bases remained unmatched. These data come from a study of blood T cells in healthy people across ages. PCR was performed a second time for roughly 7 to 12 cycles using a sample-barcoded 5' primer and a J-beta primer mix. A single record per CDR3 protein comes from TCRdb applying MiXCR to the 5' RACE reads. This sample has approximately 850,000 distinct CDR3 sequences; roughly 44% occur once, and the top ten carry around 21%.

The sequencing sample was made of blood. The chain joins TRBV27 to TRBJ1-2, with TRBD1 identical over 7 bases. The receptor was isolated from a man in his 60s in good health. The CDR3, as DNA: TGTGCCAGCAGGACATCAGGGGGGGAAAACTATGGCTACACCTTC. Translated, it gives CASRTSGGENYGYTF.